This entry is about one TCR beta chain. Its antigen is currently not known. No much larger clonotype is one base removed from it; base qualities were not supplied. The sample comes from a study of blood T cell repertoires in COVID-19 (dated by TCRdb to between 2020 and 2021). Background for the entire study: Collaborator samples came from the United States, Italy and Spain and covered acute and convalescent phases of COVID-19. The sample metadata nearly always contained a de-identified subject ID, COVID-19 status, age in years and sex. Subjects who had been exposed to COVID-19, were actively infected with it, or had recovered from it provided the deeply sampled blood TCRbeta repertoires that made up the dataset. Samples came from the ongoing ImmuneRACE study (first 160 participants) plus 1,254 subjects from 6 global collaborators. The repertoires were released in a freely available public database meant as a resource for research on the immune response to SARS-CoV-2. Where HLA class I and class II types were available, the types were taken from metadata supplied by the sample provider, not from assay-based typing. The material from the prospective study consisted of cDNA or gDNA derived from T cells, B-cell-depleted T cells, or PBMCs. What the study reported, not specific to this receptor: How much clinical and demographic metadata was included differed by source and by participant, and the metadata was provided uncurated.

The immunoSEQ Assay, a bias-controlled multiplex PCR, was used to amplify TCRbeta CDR3 regions from genomic DNA. For the original study's pipeline: Within the assay, amplification of reference gene primers was used to estimate how many nucleated cells each sample contained. To quantify the absolute abundance of each unique TCRbeta CDR3 rearrangement, sequence reads were collapsed and filtered. Productive Simpson clonality was computed per sample as the square root of Simpson's diversity index over productive rearrangements. TCRdb's version of the immuneACCESS table is confined to in-frame rearrangements and falls short of the full clone set. An unresolved V gene accounts for under half of the shortfall where checked; the remainder is of unknown origin. D and trimming were read from the DNA, whereas the V and J calls and clone size are those reported in that table. The sample includes about 160,000 clones, with around 90% observed a single time. Together, the top ten hold about 18% of the sample.

Each collaborating institution followed its own protocols to collect whole blood in K2EDTA tubes. Collaborator samples were shipped for TCRbeta analysis as frozen whole blood, isolated PBMCs, or DNA extracted from either sample type. The sequencing input was peripheral blood. The TCR originated in a man between 60 and 70 years old with active or convalescent COVID-19.

The CDR3 here reads CASSRLGGATDTQYF. The DNA sequence reads TGTGCCAGTAGTAGGCTCGGGGGGGCGACAGATACGCAGTATTTT. The chain is made from TRBV19 and TRBJ2-3; a stretch of 8 junction bases matches TRBD2. CDR1 is given as LNHDA and CDR2 as SQIVND, both from the germline V gene (reference sequence). The germline V end is reduced by 4 bases and the J end by 3 bases; junction bases left unmatched: 6. The CDR3 measures 15 amino acids from cysteine to phenylalanine. CDR3 DNA is the only sequence kept; it has 45 bases, read in frame from the first base.